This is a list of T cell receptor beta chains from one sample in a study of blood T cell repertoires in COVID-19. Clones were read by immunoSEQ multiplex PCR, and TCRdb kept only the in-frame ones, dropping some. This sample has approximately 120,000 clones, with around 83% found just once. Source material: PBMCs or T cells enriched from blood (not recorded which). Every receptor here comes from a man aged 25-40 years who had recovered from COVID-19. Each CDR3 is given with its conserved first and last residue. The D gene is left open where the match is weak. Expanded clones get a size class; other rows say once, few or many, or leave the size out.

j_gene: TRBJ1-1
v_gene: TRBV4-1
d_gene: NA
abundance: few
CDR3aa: CASSQLGNTEAFF
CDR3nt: TGCGCCAGCAGCCAACTAGGGAACACTGAAGCTTTCTTT

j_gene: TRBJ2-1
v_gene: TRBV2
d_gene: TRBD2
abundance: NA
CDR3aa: CASLGGNEQFF
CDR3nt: TGTGCCAGCCTGGGGGGGAATGAGCAGTTCTTC

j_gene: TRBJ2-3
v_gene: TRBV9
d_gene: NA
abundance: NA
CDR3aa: CASSLLGGSSTDTQYF
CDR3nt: TGTGCCAGCAGCCTCCTGGGGGGATCTAGCACAGATACGCAGTATTTT

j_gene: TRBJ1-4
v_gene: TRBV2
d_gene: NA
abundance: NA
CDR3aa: CASRRDSRPGIEKLFF
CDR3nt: TGTGCCAGCAGGCGGGACTCCCGTCCGGGGATTGAAAAACTGTTTTTT

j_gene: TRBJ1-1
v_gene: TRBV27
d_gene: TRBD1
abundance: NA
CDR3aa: CASSLHTGGAEAFF
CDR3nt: TGTGCCAGCAGTCTCCATACAGGGGGGGCTGAAGCTTTCTTT

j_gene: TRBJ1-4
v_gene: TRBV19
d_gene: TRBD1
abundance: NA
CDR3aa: CASSLRQGWNEKLFF
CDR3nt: TGTGCCAGTAGTCTTCGACAGGGGTGGAATGAAAAACTGTTTTTT

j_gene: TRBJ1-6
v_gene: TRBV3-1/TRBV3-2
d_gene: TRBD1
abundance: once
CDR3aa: CASSRTGDTYNSPLHF
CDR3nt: TGTGCCAGCAGCCGGACAGGGGACACCTATAATTCACCCCTCCACTTT

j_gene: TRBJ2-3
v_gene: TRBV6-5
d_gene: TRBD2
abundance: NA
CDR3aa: CASAPSGGRDTQYF
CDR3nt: TGTGCCAGCGCGCCTAGCGGGGGAAGAGATACGCAGTATTTT

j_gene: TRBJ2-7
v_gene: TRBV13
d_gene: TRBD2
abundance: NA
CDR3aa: CASSFSGSSYEQYF
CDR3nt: TGTGCCAGCAGTTTTAGCGGGAGCTCCTACGAGCAGTACTTC

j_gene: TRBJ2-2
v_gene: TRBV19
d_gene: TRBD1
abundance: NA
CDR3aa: CASSRTGASTGELFF
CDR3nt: TGTGCCAGTAGTCGGACAGGGGCGAGCACCGGGGAGCTGTTTTTT

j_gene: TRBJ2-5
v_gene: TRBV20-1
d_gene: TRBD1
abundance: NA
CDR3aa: CSASRDRQETQYF
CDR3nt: TGCAGTGCTAGTAGGGACAGACAGGAGACCCAGTACTTC

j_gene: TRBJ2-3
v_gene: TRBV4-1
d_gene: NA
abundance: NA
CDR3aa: CASSQSRQAVLTDTQYF
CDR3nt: TGCGCCAGCAGCCAATCCCGACAGGCCGTCCTCACAGATACGCAGTATTTT

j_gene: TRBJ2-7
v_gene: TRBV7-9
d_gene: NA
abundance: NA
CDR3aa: CASSLGTLPYEQYF
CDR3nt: TGTGCCAGCAGCTTGGGGACTCTTCCCTACGAGCAGTACTTC

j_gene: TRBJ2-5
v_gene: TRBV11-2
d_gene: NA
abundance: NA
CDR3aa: CASSHGRVGGETQYF
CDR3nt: TGTGCCAGCAGCCACGGGCGGGTCGGAGGGGAGACCCAGTACTTC

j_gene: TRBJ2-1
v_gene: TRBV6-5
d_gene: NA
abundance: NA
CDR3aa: CASSYSPNNEQFF
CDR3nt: TGTGCCAGCAGTTACTCGCCTAACAATGAGCAGTTCTTC

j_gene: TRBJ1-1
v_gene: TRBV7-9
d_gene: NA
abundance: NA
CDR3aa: CASSLVAGTEAFF
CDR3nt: TGTGCCAGCAGCTTAGTGGCGGGGACTGAAGCTTTCTTT

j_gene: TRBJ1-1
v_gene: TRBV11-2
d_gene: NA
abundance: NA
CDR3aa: CASSRLNTEAFF
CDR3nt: TGTGCCAGCAGTCGTCTGAACACTGAAGCTTTCTTT

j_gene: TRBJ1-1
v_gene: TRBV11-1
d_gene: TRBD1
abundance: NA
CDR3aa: CASSSAGTGATEAFF
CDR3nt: TGTGCCAGCAGCTCCGCGGGGACAGGGGCCACTGAAGCTTTCTTT

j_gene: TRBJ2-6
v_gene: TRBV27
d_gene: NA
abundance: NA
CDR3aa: CASSLINFSGANVLTF
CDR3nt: TGTGCCAGCAGTTTAATTAACTTCTCTGGGGCCAACGTCCTGACTTTC

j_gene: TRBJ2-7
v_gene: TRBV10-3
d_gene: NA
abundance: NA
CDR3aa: CAISAGAGEQYF
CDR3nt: TGTGCCATCAGTGCAGGGGCCGGGGAGCAGTACTTC

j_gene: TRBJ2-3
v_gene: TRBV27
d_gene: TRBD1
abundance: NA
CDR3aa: CATGQSRNTQYF
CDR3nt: TGTGCGACGGGACAGTCCCGAAATACGCAGTATTTT

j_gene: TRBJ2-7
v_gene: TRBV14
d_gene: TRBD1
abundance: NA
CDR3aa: CASSQLLTGAYEQYF
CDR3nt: TGTGCCAGCAGCCAACTCCTTACAGGGGCCTACGAGCAGTACTTC

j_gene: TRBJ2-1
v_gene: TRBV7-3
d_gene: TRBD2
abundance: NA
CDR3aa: CASSPSGRALNEQFF
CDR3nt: TGTGCCAGCAGCCCTAGCGGGAGGGCTTTGAATGAGCAGTTCTTC

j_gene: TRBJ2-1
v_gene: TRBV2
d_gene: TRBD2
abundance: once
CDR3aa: CASSEVLAGYNEQFF
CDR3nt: TGTGCCAGCAGTGAAGTCCTAGCGGGCTACAATGAGCAGTTCTTC

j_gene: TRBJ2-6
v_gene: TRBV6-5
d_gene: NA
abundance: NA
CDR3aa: CASEAGAGANVLTF
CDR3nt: TGTGCCAGCGAGGCGGGGGCCGGGGCCAACGTCCTGACTTTC

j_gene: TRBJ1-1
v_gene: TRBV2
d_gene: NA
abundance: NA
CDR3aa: CASSERGVSEAFF
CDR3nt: TGTGCCAGCAGTGAAAGAGGAGTCTCTGAAGCTTTCTTT

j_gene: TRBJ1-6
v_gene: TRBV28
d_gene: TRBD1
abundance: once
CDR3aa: CASSPGQGNSPLHF
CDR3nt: TGTGCCAGCAGTCCGGGACAGGGTAATTCACCCCTCCACTTT

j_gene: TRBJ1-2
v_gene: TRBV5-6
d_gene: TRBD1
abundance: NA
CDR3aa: CASSLIRQGSGGYTF
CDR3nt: TGTGCCAGCAGCTTGATTCGACAGGGCTCAGGTGGCTACACCTTC

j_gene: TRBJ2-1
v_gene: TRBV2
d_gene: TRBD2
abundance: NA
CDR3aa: CASRTSESSYNEQFF
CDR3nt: TGTGCCAGCAGAACTAGCGAGAGCTCCTACAATGAGCAGTTCTTC

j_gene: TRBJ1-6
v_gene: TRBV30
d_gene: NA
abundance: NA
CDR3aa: CAWSVTTTNSPLHF
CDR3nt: TGTGCCTGGAGTGTGACAACGACTAATTCACCCCTCCACTTT

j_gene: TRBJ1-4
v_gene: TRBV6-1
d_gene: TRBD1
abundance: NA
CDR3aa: CASSEMDRGEYELFF
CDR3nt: TGTGCCAGCAGTGAAATGGACAGGGGAGAGTATGAACTGTTTTTT

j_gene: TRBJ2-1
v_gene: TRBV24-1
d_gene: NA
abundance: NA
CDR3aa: CATSEPGVGEQFF
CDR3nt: TGTGCCACCAGTGAACCAGGGGTAGGTGAGCAGTTCTTC

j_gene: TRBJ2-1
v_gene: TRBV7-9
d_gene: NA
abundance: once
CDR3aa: CASSRGSGVRDEQFF
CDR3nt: TGTGCCAGCAGCAGAGGGTCTGGGGTCCGGGATGAGCAGTTCTTC

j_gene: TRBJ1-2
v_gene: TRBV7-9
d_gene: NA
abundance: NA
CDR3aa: CASSSSYGYTF
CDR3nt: TGTGCCAGCAGCTCGTCCTATGGCTACACCTTC

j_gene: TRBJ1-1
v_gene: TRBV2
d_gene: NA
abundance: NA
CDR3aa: CASNRRSGAGGTEAFF
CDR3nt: TGTGCCAGCAATCGAAGGTCGGGGGCGGGAGGCACTGAAGCTTTCTTT

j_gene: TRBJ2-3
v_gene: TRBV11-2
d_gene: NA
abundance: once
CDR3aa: CASSLETTDTQYF
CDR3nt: TGTGCCAGCAGCTTAGAGACAACAGATACGCAGTATTTT

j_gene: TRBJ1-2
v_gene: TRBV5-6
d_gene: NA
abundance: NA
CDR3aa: CASSSEDRNDGYTF
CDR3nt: TGTGCCAGCAGCTCGGAGGACAGAAATGATGGCTACACCTTC

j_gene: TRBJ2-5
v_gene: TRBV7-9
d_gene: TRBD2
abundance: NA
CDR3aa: CASSLPGGEETQYF
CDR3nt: TGTGCCAGCAGCTTACCGGGAGGTGAAGAGACCCAGTACTTC

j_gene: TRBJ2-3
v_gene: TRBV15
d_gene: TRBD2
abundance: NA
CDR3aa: CATSRDSREAAAIPTDTQYF
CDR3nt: TGTGCCACCAGCAGAGATTCGCGGGAGGCCGCCGCCATTCCCACAGATACGCAGTATTTT

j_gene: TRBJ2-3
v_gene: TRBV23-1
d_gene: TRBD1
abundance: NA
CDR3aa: CASSLSRTGELTDTQYF
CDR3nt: TGCGCCAGCAGTCTGTCCCGGACAGGGGAGTTAACAGATACGCAGTATTTT

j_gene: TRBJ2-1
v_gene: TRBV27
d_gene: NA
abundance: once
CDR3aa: CASSLSVDWTYNEQFF
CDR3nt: TGTGCCAGCAGTTTATCGGTTGACTGGACCTACAATGAGCAGTTCTTC

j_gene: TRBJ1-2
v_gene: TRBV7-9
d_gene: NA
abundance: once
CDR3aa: CASSLAGGSQRYGYTF
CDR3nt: TGTGCCAGCAGCTTAGCGGGAGGGTCCCAACGGTATGGCTACACCTTC

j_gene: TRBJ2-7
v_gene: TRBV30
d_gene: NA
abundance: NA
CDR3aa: CAWNPGGSYEQYF
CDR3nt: TGTGCCTGGAACCCTGGCGGCTCCTACGAGCAGTACTTC

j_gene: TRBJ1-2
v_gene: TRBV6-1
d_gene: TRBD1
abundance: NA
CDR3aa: CASSEGTGGYGYTF
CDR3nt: TGTGCCAGCAGTGAAGGGACAGGGGGCTATGGCTACACCTTC

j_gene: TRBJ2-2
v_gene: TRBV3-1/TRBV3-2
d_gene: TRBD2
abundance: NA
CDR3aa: CASSPLASGRAYRPGELFF
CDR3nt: TGTGCCAGCAGCCCTTTGGCTAGCGGGAGGGCCTATAGACCCGGGGAGCTGTTTTTT

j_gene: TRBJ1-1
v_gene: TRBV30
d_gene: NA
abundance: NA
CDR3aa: CAWSREKAEAFF
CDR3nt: TGTGCCTGGAGTAGGGAGAAAGCTGAAGCTTTCTTT

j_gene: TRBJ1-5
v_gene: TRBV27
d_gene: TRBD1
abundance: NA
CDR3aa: CASSPQGARQPQHF
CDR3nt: TGTGCCAGCAGTCCGCAGGGGGCGAGGCAGCCCCAGCATTTT

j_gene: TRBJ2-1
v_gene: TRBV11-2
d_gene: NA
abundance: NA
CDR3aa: CASSLGGNYNEQFF
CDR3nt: TGTGCCAGCAGCTTAGGCGGGAACTACAATGAGCAGTTCTTC

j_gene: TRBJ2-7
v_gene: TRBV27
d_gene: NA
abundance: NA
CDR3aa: CASSFGTLPYEQYF
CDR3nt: TGTGCCAGCAGTTTCGGGACTCTTCCCTACGAGCAGTACTTC

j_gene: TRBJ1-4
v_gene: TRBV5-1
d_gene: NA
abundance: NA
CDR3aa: CASSLNRINEKLFF
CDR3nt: TGCGCCAGCAGTTTGAACAGGATCAATGAAAAACTGTTTTTT

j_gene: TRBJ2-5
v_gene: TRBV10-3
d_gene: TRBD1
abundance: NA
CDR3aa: CAISLQGGETQYF
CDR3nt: TGTGCCATCAGTTTACAGGGGGGAGAGACCCAGTACTTC

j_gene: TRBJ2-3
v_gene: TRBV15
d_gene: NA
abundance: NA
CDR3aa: CATSRVGQVKTDTQYF
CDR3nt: TGTGCCACCAGCAGAGTTGGGCAGGTTAAGACAGATACGCAGTATTTT

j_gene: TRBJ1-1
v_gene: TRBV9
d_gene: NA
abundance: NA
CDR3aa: CASSKEGAEAFF
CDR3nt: TGTGCCAGCAGCAAAGAGGGTGCTGAAGCTTTCTTT

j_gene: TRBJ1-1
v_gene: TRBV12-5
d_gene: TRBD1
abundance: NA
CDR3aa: CASGPGQGNTEAFF
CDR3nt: TGTGCTAGTGGCCCCGGACAGGGGAACACTGAAGCTTTCTTT

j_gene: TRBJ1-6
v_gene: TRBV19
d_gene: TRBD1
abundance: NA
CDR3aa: CASSERDRGISPLHF
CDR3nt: TGTGCCAGTAGTGAAAGGGACAGGGGGATTTCACCCCTCCACTTT